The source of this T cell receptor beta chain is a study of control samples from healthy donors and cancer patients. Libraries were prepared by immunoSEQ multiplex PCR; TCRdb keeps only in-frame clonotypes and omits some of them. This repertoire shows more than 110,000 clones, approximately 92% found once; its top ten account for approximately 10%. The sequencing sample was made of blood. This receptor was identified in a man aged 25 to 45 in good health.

The CDR3 region has the DNA TGTGCCAGCAGGGATAAACCGGGAGTAAACTACGAGCAGTACTTC. Its translation: CASRDKPGVNYEQYF. The V and J genes are TRBV2 and TRBJ2-7; maybe TRBD2 (6 bases). Germline lookup yields CDR1 SNHLY and CDR2 FYNNEI. This CDR3 has 15 amino acids. Trimming pared 6 bases from V and 3 bases from J, leaving 18 bases between.